Following are 21 T cell receptor beta chains from one sample sequenced in a study of regulatory T cells in long-lasting Graves disease. Sample time point: newly diagnosed GD, antithyroid drugs for less than 3 months. Preparation of the TCR library used RNA extracted from PBMCs. Building of the TCR beta libraries involved iRepertoire HTBI primers and Arm-PCR of CDR3 regions. TCRdb called the multiplex PCR reads again in MiXCR, with one record for every CDR3 protein. This table holds about 300,000 distinct CDR3 sequences, 15% to 20% found once. Sequenced material: peripheral blood mononuclear cells (PBMCs), taken at new diagnosis, from a patient treated with antithyroid drugs. All receptors come from a female donor with Graves disease.

This clonotype was observed at least ten times. The rearrangement links TRBV19 to TRBJ2-5; TRBD2 agrees at 13 bases. The junction had 5 bases not matched to a gene; V was cut back by 1 base and J by 3 bases. Per germline, CDR1 LNHDA and CDR2 SQIVND (reference sequence). The CDR3 totals 17 residues. The CDR3 loop is CASSIGRTSGSEETQYF. CDR3 DNA: TGTGCCAGTAGTATAGGGAGGACTAGCGGGAGTGAAGAGACCCAGTACTTC.

This clonotype was picked up many times. The V gene is TRBV9, the J gene TRBJ2-5; TRBD2 aligns across 7 bases. The junction had 15 bases not matched to a gene; V was cut back by 3 bases and J by 4 bases. The V gene's germline CDR1 is SGDLS and CDR2 YYNGEE. CDR3 length: 17 residues. Here the CDR3 reads CASSGDRDSGEGETQYF. For the CDR3, the DNA is TGTGCCAGCAGCGGGGATCGGGACTCCGGGGAGGGAGAGACCCAGTACTTC.

This clonotype was observed a few times. This chain links TRBV27 with TRBJ1-2; 9 bases are shared with TRBD1. Germline CDR1 MNHEY, CDR2 SMNVEV (reference sequence). The CDR3 is 14 residues long. V shed 8 bases, J shed 7 bases, and the junction held 11 bases outside the gene matches. The CDR3 DNA reads as TGTGCCAGCTCCCCCGGACAGGGGAAGAGTGGCTACACCTTC. Residues: CASSPGQGKSGYTF.

This clonotype was recorded a few times. This chain connects TRBV7-9 to TRBJ2-1, with TRBD2 matching over 7 bases. Germline V lookup: CDR1 SEHNR, CDR2 FQNEAQ (reference sequence). The trim removed 5 bases at V and 9 bases at J, leaving 16 bases unmatched. CDR3 size: 16 residues. This CDR3 is CASSPSMGQRGTEQFF. The CDR3, as DNA: TGTGCCAGCAGCCCCTCAATGGGGCAGCGGGGAACTGAGCAGTTCTTC.

This clonotype showed up many times. V is TRBV29-1 and J is TRBJ1-2; D possibly corresponds to TRBD1 (6 bases). V dropped 4 bases and J dropped 8 bases, with 11 bases sitting between them. The CDR3 sequence is 11 residues long. Germline values: CDR1 SQVTM, CDR2 ANQGSEA. CDR3 sequence reads: CSVVTGIGYTF. Here the CDR3 DNA reads TGCAGCGTTGTAACAGGGATAGGCTACACCTTC. Full variable domain (rest looked up from reference TRBV29-1 and TRBJ1-2): SAVISQKPSRDICQRGTSLTIQCQVDSQVTMMFWYRQQPGQSLTLIATANQGSEATYESGFVIDKFPISRPNLTFSTLTVSNMSPEDSSIYLCSVVTGIGYTFGSGTRLTVV.

Notes on this clonotype: This may be a read error, as it is one base from a much larger clone. V gene TRBV18 combines with J gene TRBJ2-1; D unresolved. The V gene's germline CDR1 is KGHSH and CDR2 LQKENI. CDR3 length: 13 residues. The CDR3 region has the DNA TGTGCCAGCTCTCCACCACCTAGGAATGAGCAGTTCTTC. Amino acid sequence: CASSPPPRNEQFF.

This clonotype appeared many times. The chain joins TRBV10-2 to TRBJ1-4, with D perhaps TRBD1 (5 bases). The germline CDR1 and CDR2 sequences are WSHSY and SAAADI. V was shortened by 3 bases and J by 5 bases, with 7 bases between the two germline ends. The CDR3 has 13 amino acids. The CDR3 nucleotides are TGCGCCAGCAGTGATGGGGGGAATGAAAAACTGTTTTTT. The encoded protein is CASSDGGNEKLFF.

V gene TRBV20-1 combines with J gene TRBJ1-5; TRBD1 matches 8 bases. The CDR3 covers 16 residues. The germline CDR1 and CDR2 sequences are DFQATT and SNEGSKA (reference sequence). V trimming: 3 bases; J trimming: 4 bases; junction bases outside the gene matches: 11. CDR3 residues: CSARTIGTGINQPQHF. In DNA form, the CDR3 reads TGCAGTGCTAGGACGATCGGGACAGGCATTAATCAGCCCCAGCATTTT.

This clonotype was observed a few times. The CDR3 nucleotides are TGTGCCTGGAGCCGAACCAGGGTAACTGGAAACACCATATATTTT. This sequence encodes CAWSRTRVTGNTIYF. V is TRBV30 and J is TRBJ1-3; D may be TRBD1 (5 bases). Germline CDR1 and CDR2: GTSNPN and SVGIG (reference sequence). The ends were cut back, 3 bases at V and 2 bases at J, with 14 bases in the middle. The CDR3 is 15 amino acids. Complete variable domain (other parts from reference TRBV30 and TRBJ1-3): SQTIHQWPATLVQPVGSPLSLECTVEGTSNPNLYWYRQAAGRGLQLLFYSVGIGQISSEVPQNLSASRPQDRQFILSSKKLLLSDSGFYLCAWSRTRVTGNTIYFGEGSWLTVV.

At least ten counts were recorded for this clonotype. The chain uses TRBV12-3 or TRBV12-4 and TRBJ2-2; D is perhaps TRBD2 (6 bases). This CDR3 region has 15 residues. The ends were cut back, 7 bases at V and 1 base at J, with 13 bases in the middle. CDR3 DNA: TGTGCCAGCATAACCCGGACTATGAACACCGGGGAGCTGTTTTTT. Translating it yields CASITRTMNTGELFF.

This clonotype showed up many times. A read error may account for a junction end that differs from germline. This chain connects TRBV12-3 or TRBV12-4 to TRBJ2-3; TRBD1 agrees at 8 bases. This CDR3 contains 14 residues. The DNA of the CDR3 is TGTACCAGCAGCGAGGGACAGGGCACAGATACGCAGTATTTT. It yields the protein CTSSEGQGTDTQYF.

This clonotype was observed many times. The chain carries TRBV12-3 or TRBV12-4 and TRBJ2-1; D uncertain. This CDR3 contains 14 residues. The ends were cut back, 6 bases at V and 0 bases at J, with 9 bases in the middle. CDR3 coding DNA: TGTGCCAGCAGAGACCTAAGCTCCTACAATGAGCAGTTCTTC. It is translated as CASRDLSSYNEQFF.

The table lists this clonotype with many counts. The chain employs TRBV3-1 and TRBJ1-1, with 12 positions matching TRBD1. The germline V gene encodes CDR1 LGHDT and CDR2 YNNKEL (reference sequence). The CDR3 loop spans 14 amino acids. The V gene end was trimmed by 8 bases and the J gene end by 5 bases; junction bases not matched to a gene: 6. The DNA of the CDR3 is TGTGCCAGCCGTGGGACAGGGGGCCGGACTGAAGCTTTCTTT. Amino acids: CASRGTGGRTEAFF.

There are a few counts of this clonotype. This chain joins TRBV30 and TRBJ2-2, with D tentatively TRBD1 or TRBD2 (5 bases each). The V and J ends lost 3 bases and 6 bases respectively, with 8 bases between them. Germline V gene lookup returns CDR1 GTSNPN and CDR2 SVGIG (reference sequence). The CDR3 loop spans 12 amino acids. This CDR3 reads CAWRGRAGELFF. CDR3 coding DNA: TGTGCCTGGAGGGGGCGGGCCGGGGAGCTGTTTTTT.

The sample holds many counts of this clonotype. The V gene is TRBV7-9, the J gene TRBJ2-2; D is possibly TRBD1 (5 bases). V dropped 0 bases and J dropped 2 bases, with 19 bases sitting between them. The CDR3 is made up of 19 amino acids. Per the germline V gene, CDR1 is SEHNR and CDR2 is FQNEAQ (reference sequence). Written as DNA, the CDR3 is TGTGCCAGCAGCTTAGCGCAAATATCCGGACACCGAAACACCGGGGAGCTGTTTTTT. This gives the protein CASSLAQISGHRNTGELFF.

CDR3 loop: CASSYALGVGGLYEQYF. The CDR3 nucleotides read TGTGCCAGCAGTTACGCCTTGGGGGTCGGGGGACTCTACGAGCAGTACTTC. The J gene is TRBJ2-7, the V gene TRBV6-2 or TRBV6-3; possibly TRBD2 for D (6 bases). V was shortened by 2 bases and J by 3 bases, with 20 bases between the two germline ends. The CDR3 consists of 17 residues. CDR1 is MNHEY and CDR2 is SVGEGT in the germline V gene.

The sample holds many counts of this clonotype. The chain links TRBV28 to TRBJ2-5, with D uncertain. CDR3 length: 10 residues. Germline values: CDR1 MDHEN, CDR2 SYDVKM. Between the trimmed V and J ends, which lost 3 bases and 5 bases, there was a span of 1 base. CDR3 protein: CASSLETQYF. The CDR3, as DNA: TGTGCCAGCAGTTTGGAGACCCAGTACTTC.

This clonotype was counted at least ten times. The chain recombines TRBV28 with TRBJ1-2; D is unresolved. This CDR3 has 11 residues. V dropped 6 bases and J dropped 8 bases, with 10 bases sitting between them. Per germline, CDR1 MDHEN and CDR2 SYDVKM. The DNA of the CDR3 is TGTGCCAGCAGGGTATCACTAGGCTACACCTTC. It specifies CASRVSLGYTF.

This clonotype has at least ten counts. The CDR3 spells CASSPGKGQGVRDTEAFF. The DNA of the CDR3 is TGTGCCAGCAGCCCAGGCAAGGGACAGGGGGTTCGGGACACTGAAGCTTTCTTT. The chain links TRBV28 to TRBJ1-1; TRBD1 matches 11 bases. The germline V gene has CDR1 MDHEN and CDR2 SYDVKM. CDR3 size: 18 residues. V lost 6 bases and J lost 3; bases outside the gene matches: 15.

The V call is TRBV30, the J call TRBJ2-7, with 7 bases aligning to TRBD1. CDR1 and CDR2 from the germline V gene are GTSNPN and SVGIG (reference sequence). There are 13 residues in the CDR3. Trimming removed 2 bases from V and 4 bases from J; junction bases left unmatched: 5. The CDR3 DNA follows: TGTGCCTGGAGTCCTCCAGGGGGATACGAGCAGTACTTC. This translates into CAWSPPGGYEQYF. Full variable domain (missing parts from reference TRBV30 and TRBJ2-7): SQTIHQWPATLVQPVGSPLSLECTVEGTSNPNLYWYRQAAGRGLQLLFYSVGIGQISSEVPQNLSASRPQDRQFILSSKKLLLSDSGFYLCAWSPPGGYEQYFGPGTRLTVT.

This clonotype came up many times. This CDR3 is CASSHTRQGFPSGTQYF. The CDR3 DNA reads as TGTGCCAGCAGCCACACCAGACAGGGGTTCCCTTCCGGGACCCAGTACTTC. The chain is built from TRBV6-1 and TRBJ2-5, with 8 bases aligning to TRBD1. Germline V gene lookup returns CDR1 MNHNS and CDR2 SASEGT. Losses at the gene ends were 6 bases for V and 7 bases for J; bases not matched to a gene: 19. This CDR3 is 17 amino acids long.